This T cell receptor beta chain was sequenced for a study of OX40 agonist ivuxolimab in advanced cancers. Study as a whole: Subjects had a mean age of around 60 years, with a range of roughly 20 to 79; about 83% were male.

Method: immunoSEQ multiplex PCR; TCRdb's copy keeps in-frame clones and lacks some. The sample yields tens of thousands of clones, around four fifths seen once. A single count supports this clone. Its antigen is not known. This CDR3 is 15 amino acids long. Germline assignment: CDR1 SGHTA and CDR2 FQGTGA. Trimming took 6 bases from V and 8 from J; bases not matched to a gene: 11. Patients were ineligible given autoimmune disease history or systemic immunosuppression. Samples were taken at baseline and on day 1 of cycles 4 and 7. Study-level findings and limits: Expanded clones were, on average, more numerous among CD8+ T cells than CD4+.

The genes are TRBV7-3 and TRBJ2-1; 9 bases line up with TRBD2. Specimen: CD4+ or CD8+ T cells sorted from blood, collected in a trial of the OX40 agonist ivuxolimab. The TCR comes from an adult with an advanced solid tumor such as melanoma, head and neck, liver or kidney cancer. CDR3 in amino acids: CASSRNSGSIDEQFF. The CDR3 nucleotides read TGTGCCAGCAGTCGAAATAGCGGGAGTATTGATGAGCAGTTCTTC. Variable domain in full (rest from reference TRBV7-3 and TRBJ2-1): GAGVSQTPSNKVTEKGKYVELRCDPISGHTALYWYRQSLGQGPEFLIYFQGTGAADDSGLPNDRFFAVRPEGSVSTLKIQRTERGDSAVYLCASSRNSGSIDEQFFGPGTRLTVL.